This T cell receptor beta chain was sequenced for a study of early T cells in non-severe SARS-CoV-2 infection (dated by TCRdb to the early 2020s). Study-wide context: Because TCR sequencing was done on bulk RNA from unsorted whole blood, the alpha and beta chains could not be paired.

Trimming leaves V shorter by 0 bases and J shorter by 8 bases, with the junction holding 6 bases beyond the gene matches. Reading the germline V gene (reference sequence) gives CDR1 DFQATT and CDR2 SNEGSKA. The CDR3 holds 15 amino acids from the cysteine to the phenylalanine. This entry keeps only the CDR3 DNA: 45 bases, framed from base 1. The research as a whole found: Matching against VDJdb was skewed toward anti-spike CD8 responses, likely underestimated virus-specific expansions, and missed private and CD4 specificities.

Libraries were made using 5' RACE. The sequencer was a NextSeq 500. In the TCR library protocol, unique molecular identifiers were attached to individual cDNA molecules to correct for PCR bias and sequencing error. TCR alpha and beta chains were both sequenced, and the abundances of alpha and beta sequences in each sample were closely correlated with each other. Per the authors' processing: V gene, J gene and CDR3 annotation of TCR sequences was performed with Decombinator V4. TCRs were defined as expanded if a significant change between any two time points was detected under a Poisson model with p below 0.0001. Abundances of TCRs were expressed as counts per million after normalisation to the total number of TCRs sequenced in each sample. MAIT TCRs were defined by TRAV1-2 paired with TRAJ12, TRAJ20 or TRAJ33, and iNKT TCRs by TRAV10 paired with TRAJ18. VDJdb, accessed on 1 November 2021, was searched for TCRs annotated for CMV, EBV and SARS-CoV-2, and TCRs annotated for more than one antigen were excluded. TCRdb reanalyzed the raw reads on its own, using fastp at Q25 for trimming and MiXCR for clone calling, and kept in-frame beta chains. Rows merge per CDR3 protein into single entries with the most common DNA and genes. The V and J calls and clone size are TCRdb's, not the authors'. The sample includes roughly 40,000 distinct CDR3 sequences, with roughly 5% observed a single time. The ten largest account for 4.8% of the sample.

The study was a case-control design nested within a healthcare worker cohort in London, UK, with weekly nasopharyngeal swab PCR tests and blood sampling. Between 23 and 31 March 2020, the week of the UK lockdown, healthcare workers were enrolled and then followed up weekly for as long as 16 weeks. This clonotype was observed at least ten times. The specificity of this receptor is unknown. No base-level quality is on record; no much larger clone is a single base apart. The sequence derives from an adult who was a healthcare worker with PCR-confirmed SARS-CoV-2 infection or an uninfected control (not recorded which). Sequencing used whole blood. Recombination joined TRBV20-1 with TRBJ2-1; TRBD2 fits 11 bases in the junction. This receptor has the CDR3 CSARDRLAGWHEQFF. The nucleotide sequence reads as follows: TGCAGTGCTAGAGACCGACTAGCGGGGTGGCATGAGCAGTTCTTC.